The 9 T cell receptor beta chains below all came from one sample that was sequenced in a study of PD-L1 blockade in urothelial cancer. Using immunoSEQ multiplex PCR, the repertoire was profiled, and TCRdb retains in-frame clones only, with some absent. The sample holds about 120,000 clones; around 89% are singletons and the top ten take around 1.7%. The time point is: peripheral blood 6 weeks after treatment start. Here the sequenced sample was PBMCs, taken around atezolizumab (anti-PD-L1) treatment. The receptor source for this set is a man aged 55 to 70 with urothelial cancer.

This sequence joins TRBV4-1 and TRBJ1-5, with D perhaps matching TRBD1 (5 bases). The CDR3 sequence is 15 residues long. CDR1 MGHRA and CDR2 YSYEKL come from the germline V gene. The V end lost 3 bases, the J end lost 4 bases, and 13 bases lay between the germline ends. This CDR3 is CASSQDQTDNQPQHF. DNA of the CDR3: TGCGCCAGCAGCCAGGATCAGACAGATAATCAGCCCCAGCATTTT.

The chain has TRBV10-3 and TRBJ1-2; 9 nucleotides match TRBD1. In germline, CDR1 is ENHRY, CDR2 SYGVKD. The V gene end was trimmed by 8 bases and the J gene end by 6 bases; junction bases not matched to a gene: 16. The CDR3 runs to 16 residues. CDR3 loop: CAIGQGKKGAFDGYTF. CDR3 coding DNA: TGTGCCATCGGACAGGGGAAAAAGGGGGCCTTTGATGGCTACACCTTC.

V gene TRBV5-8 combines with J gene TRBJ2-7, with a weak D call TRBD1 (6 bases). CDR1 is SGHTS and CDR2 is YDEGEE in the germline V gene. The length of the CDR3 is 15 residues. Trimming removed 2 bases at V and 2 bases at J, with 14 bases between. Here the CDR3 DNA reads TGTGCCAGCAGCTTAGGGGTGGGGGCCCCCTACGAGCAGTACTTC. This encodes CASSLGVGAPYEQYF.

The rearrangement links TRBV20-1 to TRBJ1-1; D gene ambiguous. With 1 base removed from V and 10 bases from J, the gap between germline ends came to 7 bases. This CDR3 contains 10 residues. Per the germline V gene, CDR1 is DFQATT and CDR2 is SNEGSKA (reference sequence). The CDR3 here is CSARAEAAFF. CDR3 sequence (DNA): TGCAGTGCTAGAGCAGAGGCAGCTTTCTTT.

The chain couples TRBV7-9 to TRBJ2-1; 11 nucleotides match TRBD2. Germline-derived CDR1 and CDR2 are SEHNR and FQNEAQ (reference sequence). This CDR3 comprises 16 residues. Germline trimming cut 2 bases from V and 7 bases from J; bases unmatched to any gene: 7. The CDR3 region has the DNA TGTGCCAGCAGCTTATCCGGGACTAGCGGTAGTAATGAGCAGTTCTTC. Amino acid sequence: CASSLSGTSGSNEQFF.

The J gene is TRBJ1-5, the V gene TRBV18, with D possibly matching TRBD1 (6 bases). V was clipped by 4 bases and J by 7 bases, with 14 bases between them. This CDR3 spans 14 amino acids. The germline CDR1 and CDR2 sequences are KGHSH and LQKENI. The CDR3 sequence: CASSLQGTGQPQHF. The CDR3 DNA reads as TGTGCCAGCTCACTCCAGGGGACGGGACAGCCCCAGCATTTT.

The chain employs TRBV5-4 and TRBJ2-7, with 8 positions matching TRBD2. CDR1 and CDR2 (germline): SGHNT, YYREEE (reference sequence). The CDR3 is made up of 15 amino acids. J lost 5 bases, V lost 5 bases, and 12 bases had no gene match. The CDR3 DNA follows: TGTGCCAGCAGTTGGAGAGCGGGGGCACGGGACGAGCAGTACTTC. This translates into CASSWRAGARDEQYF.

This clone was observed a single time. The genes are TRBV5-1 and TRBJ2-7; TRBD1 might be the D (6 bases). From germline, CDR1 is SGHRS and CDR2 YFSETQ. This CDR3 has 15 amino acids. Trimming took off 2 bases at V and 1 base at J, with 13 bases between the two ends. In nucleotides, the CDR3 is TGCGCCAGCAGCTTCTCACAGGGCCGGTCCTACGAGCAGTACTTC. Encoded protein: CASSFSQGRSYEQYF.

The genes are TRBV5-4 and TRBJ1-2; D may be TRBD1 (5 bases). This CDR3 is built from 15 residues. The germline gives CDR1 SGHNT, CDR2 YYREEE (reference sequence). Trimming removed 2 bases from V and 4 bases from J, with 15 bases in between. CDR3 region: CASSFRGVAFYGYTF. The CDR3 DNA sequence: TGTGCCAGCAGCTTCCGGGGGGTTGCCTTCTATGGCTACACCTTC.